This T cell receptor beta chain appears in the sequencing data of a study of OX40 agonist ivuxolimab in advanced cancers. Germline values: CDR1 MNHEY, CDR2 SVGAGI. The V gene lost 0 bases and the J gene lost 2 bases, with 10 bases spanning the gap. CDR3 length equals 15 residues. Assay: immunoSEQ multiplex PCR; the TCRdb copy retains only in-frame clones and omits some. The table includes tens of thousands of clones, approximately 89% detected once. The V call is TRBV6-5, the J call TRBJ2-5; D gene ambiguous. This sequence originates from an adult with an advanced solid tumor such as melanoma, head and neck, liver or kidney cancer. Sequencing was performed on CD4+ or CD8+ T cells sorted from blood, taken in a trial of the OX40 agonist ivuxolimab. The chain's CDR3 is CASSYSMGSQETQYF. In DNA form, the CDR3 reads TGTGCCAGCAGTTACTCGATGGGCAGTCAAGAGACCCAGTACTTC.